The clone carrying this T cell receptor (beta chain) was observed a handful of times. The antigen is not known. The data stem from a study of T cell repertoires in cytomegalovirus infection. For the study at large: Matching HLA type and CMV infection were both indicated by public TCR beta signatures.

TCRdb independently ran MiXCR on the reads; one entry per CDR3 protein. The data show 450,000 to 600,000 distinct CDR3 sequences, about 11% seen once. V shed 8 bases and J 4 bases; nucleotides not matched to a gene: 11. Germline V lookup: CDR1 MDHEN, CDR2 SYDVKM. The CDR3 covers 17 residues. Study results and caveats: Based on cumulative public TCR beta family frequency, carriers of CMV plus the relevant HLA were identified. Predominance within the ex vivo response was attributable to HLA-C-restricted CMV-specific TCR beta clonotypes.

V gene TRBV28 combines with J gene TRBJ2-1; 13 bases map to TRBD2. This clonotype was sampled from a human donor in good health (CMV status not recorded). Some clones in this sample may be carry-over from other donors' samples. Specimen: PBMCs. The CDR3 nucleotides are TGTGCCAGCCCTCCCGGGACTAGCGGGATACTATACAATGAGCAGTTCTTC. It yields the protein CASPPGTSGILYNEQFF.